These T cell receptor beta chains were read from a single sample in a study of cytomegalovirus exposure and HLA in healthy donors. TCRdb's table, derived via immunoSEQ multiplex PCR, lists solely in-frame clones and lacks some. Of some 120,000 clones listed, roughly 79% are singletons. The specimen sequenced was PBMCs. The receptors here all came from a woman aged 25 to 39 in good health and CMV-seronegative. The CDR3 runs from the conserved cysteine through the conserved F or W. The order of the fields is V gene, J gene, clone size, D gene, CDR3 protein, CDR3 DNA. D genes are given only for firm matches. Where a row states a size, it is once, few, many or the class of an expanded clone; other rows omit it.

>TRBV4-3|TRBJ1-2|few|NA
CASSHDTGIWDYGYTF
TGCGCCAGCAGCCACGATACAGGGATTTGGGACTATGGCTACACCTTC
>TRBV7-9|TRBJ1-5|NA|TRBD1
CASSPGGQGYQPQHF
TGTGCCAGCAGTCCGGGGGGACAGGGGTATCAGCCCCAGCATTTT
>TRBV7-2|TRBJ2-1|once|NA
CASSFQMTGLSYNEQFF
TGTGCCAGCAGCTTTCAGATGACGGGACTCTCCTACAATGAGCAGTTCTTC
>TRBV4-3|TRBJ1-1|NA|NA
CASSENPGALNTEAFF
TGCGCCAGCAGCGAAAACCCGGGAGCTTTAAACACTGAAGCTTTCTTT
>TRBV15|TRBJ2-7|NA|TRBD2
CATSREGAGGLYEQYF
TGTGCCACCAGCAGAGAGGGGGCGGGAGGGCTTTACGAGCAGTACTTC
>TRBV7-9|TRBJ1-1|NA|NA
CASSLSTGEAFF
TGTGCCAGCAGCCTCTCAACAGGTGAAGCTTTCTTT
>TRBV28|TRBJ2-6|once|TRBD1
CASIPGQSSGANVLTF
TGTGCCAGCATCCCGGGACAGTCGTCTGGGGCCAACGTCCTGACTTTC
>TRBV29-1|TRBJ2-7|once|TRBD2
CSVGLAGDYEQYF
TGCAGCGTCGGACTAGCGGGGGACTACGAGCAGTACTTC
>TRBV5-6|TRBJ1-5|few|NA
CASSLEQGLGPQHF
TGTGCCAGCAGCTTGGAGCAGGGTTTAGGGCCCCAGCATTTT
>TRBV7-9|TRBJ1-4|NA|NA
CASSLTSEGLVFGDEKLFF
TGTGCCAGCAGTCTCACATCCGAGGGCCTGGTTTTTGGGGATGAAAAACTGTTTTTT
>TRBV19|TRBJ2-7|NA|NA
CASSMRASEQYF
TGTGCCAGTAGTATGAGGGCGTCCGAGCAGTACTTC
>TRBV5-1|TRBJ2-1|NA|NA
CASSLLSGNYNEQFF
TGCGCCAGCAGCTTGTTAAGCGGTAATTACAATGAGCAGTTCTTC
>TRBV5-5|TRBJ1-2|NA|TRBD1
CASSLPGTVNYGYTF
TGTGCCAGCAGCCTACCCGGGACAGTTAACTATGGCTACACCTTC
>TRBV4-1|TRBJ1-1|NA|NA
CASSQMSEAFF
TGCGCCAGCAGCCAGATGAGTGAAGCTTTCTTT
>TRBV27|TRBJ2-1|NA|NA
CASRILNGNEQFF
TGTGCCAGCAGAATCCTAAATGGCAATGAGCAGTTCTTC
>TRBV29-1|TRBJ1-2|NA|NA
CSVEDGAANYGYTF
TGCAGCGTTGAAGATGGGGCAGCTAACTATGGCTACACCTTC
>TRBV5-4|TRBJ2-7|NA|TRBD2
CASSHLAGGRGYEQYF
TGTGCCAGCAGCCATCTAGCGGGAGGGCGGGGCTACGAGCAGTACTTC
>TRBV27|TRBJ1-5|NA|NA
CASSLNPQGLDQPQHF
TGTGCCAGCAGTCTAAATCCTCAGGGTTTGGATCAGCCCCAGCATTTT
>TRBV27|TRBJ1-1|NA|NA
CASNLGQSNTEAFF
TGTGCCAGCAACCTCGGACAGTCGAACACTGAAGCTTTCTTT
>TRBV5-1|TRBJ1-1|few|NA
CASSLDAGQAFF
TGCGCCAGCAGCTTGGATGCAGGCCAAGCTTTCTTT
>TRBV7-2|TRBJ2-7|NA|TRBD2
CASSFSAGGPEQYF
TGTGCCAGCAGCTTTTCAGCGGGAGGACCGGAGCAGTACTTC
>TRBV19|TRBJ1-5|NA|NA
CASSIDPGNLGQPQHF
TGTGCCAGTAGTATAGATCCGGGGAATTTAGGCCAGCCCCAGCATTTT
>TRBV7-9|TRBJ2-5|NA|NA
CASSPYRNGQYF
TGTGCCAGCAGCCCATATCGCAACGGCCAGTACTTC
>TRBV19|TRBJ2-3|few|TRBD1
CASQSNLGTGESDTQYF
TGTGCCAGCCAAAGTAATCTGGGGACAGGGGAATCAGATACGCAGTATTTT
>TRBV13|TRBJ2-7|few|TRBD2
CASSPPTSTYEQYF
TGTGCCAGCAGCCCCCCGACTAGCACCTACGAGCAGTACTTC
>TRBV19|TRBJ2-7|NA|TRBD2
CASSIPGLTYEQYF
TGTGCCAGTAGTATACCGGGACTAACCTACGAGCAGTACTTC
>TRBV2|TRBJ1-4|few|TRBD1
CARGTAEKLFF
TGTGCCAGAGGGACAGCGGAAAAACTGTTTTTT
>TRBV7-2|TRBJ1-1|NA|NA
CASSLVGDTEAFF
TGTGCCAGCAGCTTAGTCGGGGACACTGAAGCTTTCTTT
>TRBV11-3|TRBJ2-7|NA|TRBD1
CASSTGTGGHEQYF
TGTGCCAGCAGTACCGGGACAGGAGGCCACGAGCAGTACTTC
>TRBV27|TRBJ1-3|NA|NA
CASSLSGRVAGNTIYF
TGTGCCAGCAGTTTAAGTGGGAGGGTTGCTGGAAACACCATATATTTT
>TRBV7-3|TRBJ2-7|few|NA
CASSLAPGQIYEQYF
TGTGCCAGCAGCTTAGCCCCTGGGCAGATCTACGAGCAGTACTTC
>TRBV29-1|TRBJ2-6|NA|NA
CSVERRTSGANVLTF
TGCAGCGTTGAGCGCAGGACATCTGGGGCCAACGTCCTGACTTTC
>TRBV6-1|TRBJ2-7|NA|NA
CASSQSVTYSYEQYF
TGTGCCAGCAGTCAAAGTGTCACTTACTCCTACGAGCAGTACTTC
>TRBV14|TRBJ2-1|NA|NA
CASSQGGAYSSYNEQFF
TGTGCCAGCAGCCAAGGGGGAGCGTATAGTTCCTACAATGAGCAGTTCTTC
>TRBV25-1|TRBJ2-7|few|TRBD2
CASTRRGGYEQYF
TGTGCCAGCACCCGACGCGGGGGTTACGAGCAGTACTTC
>TRBV4-2|TRBJ2-7|NA|NA
CASSQDLGCFQYF
TGTGCCAGCAGCCAAGATCTCGGTTGCTTCCAGTACTTC
>TRBV7-2|TRBJ2-1|NA|TRBD2
CASSLTSGPNNEQFF
TGTGCCAGCAGCTTAACTAGCGGGCCGAACAATGAGCAGTTCTTC
>TRBV6-1|TRBJ1-2|NA|NA
CASSVTGPGENGYTF
TGTGCCAGCAGTGTCACAGGTCCGGGGGAGAATGGCTACACCTTC
>TRBV5-4|TRBJ2-7|NA|TRBD2
CASSLVGAGAHEQYF
TGTGCCAGCAGCTTGGTTGGAGCGGGAGCCCACGAGCAGTACTTC
>TRBV19|TRBJ1-5|NA|TRBD1
CASVNRGRGNQPQHF
TGTGCCAGTGTGAACAGGGGAAGGGGCAATCAGCCCCAGCATTTT
>TRBV19|TRBJ1-4|NA|NA
CASSIGGTNEKLFF
TGTGCCAGTAGTATCGGTGGAACTAATGAAAAACTGTTTTTT
>TRBV10-3|TRBJ1-1|few|TRBD1
CASSEEGQGWNEAFF
TGTGCCAGCAGTGAAGAGGGACAGGGGTGGAATGAAGCTTTCTTT
>TRBV7-8|TRBJ2-1|NA|TRBD2
CASSLVDWAGDAEQFF
TGTGCCAGCAGCTTGGTCGACTGGGCGGGAGACGCTGAGCAGTTCTTC
>TRBV25-1|TRBJ1-6|NA|NA
CATGVNSPLHF
TGTGCCACAGGGGTCAATTCACCCCTCCACTTT
>TRBV2|TRBJ2-5|NA|TRBD2
CASLNSGGRDVETQYF
TGTGCCAGCCTTAATTCGGGAGGCAGGGATGTGGAGACCCAGTACTTC